Sequencing of this TCR beta chain was carried out in a study of T cell responses to AZD1222 COVID-19 vaccine. General study points: Baseline seropositives among AZD1222 recipients totaled only 5 to 7. Spike was spanned by vaccine-associated CD4 TCRs, which were dominant at 160-218 and 743-854. Donors were largely white British and mainly female; clonal diversity was possibly underestimated.

As to this clone: Its matching antigen is unknown.

TCRdb keeps only in-frame clones here, not all; method: immunoSEQ multiplex PCR. The sample carries fewer than 200,000 clones, around nine tenths recorded once. Second doses that came at about 4 or about 12 weeks were put together. CDR1 GTSNPN and CDR2 SVGIG come from the germline V gene (reference sequence). V shed 2 bases and J shed 3 bases, with 13 bases lying between them. The CDR3 has 14 amino acids. Sample: peripheral blood, taken 28 days after the second AZD1222 dose. V gene TRBV30 combines with J gene TRBJ1-1; D remains ambiguous. This receptor was identified in an adult who received the AZD1222 COVID-19 vaccine. CDR3 DNA sequence: TGTGCCTGGAGTCTAGGGATTATGGACACTGAAGCTTTCTTT. Translation: CAWSLGIMDTEAFF.